Each of the 30 T cell receptor beta chains below was sequenced from the same sample in a study of cytomegalovirus exposure and HLA in healthy donors. PCR primers comprised 60 Vbeta and 13 Jbeta primers. TCRdb keeps only in-frame clones here, not all; method: immunoSEQ multiplex PCR. The table lists about 190,000 clones, more than 70% of them singletons. Sequencing was done on a sample of PBMCs. These TCRs come from a man aged 25 to 40 in good health and CMV-seropositive.

The chain employs TRBV21-1 and TRBJ2-5; the table's D call, TRBD2, has no DNA check behind it. The DNA end favors TRBJ2-7, so the J call may be wrong. TRBV21-1 is classified as a pseudogene. The CDR3 is made up of 15 amino acids. The CDR3 DNA sequence: TGTGCCAGCAGGACGCGAGCCCAGAGGGTCTACGAGCAGTACTTC. Amino acids: CASRTRAQRVYEQYF.

This sequence joins TRBV7-8 and TRBJ2-7, with D maybe TRBD1 (6 bases). The CDR3 spans 16 residues. With 0 bases removed from V and 2 bases from J, the gap between germline ends came to 14 bases. The germline gives CDR1 SGHVS, CDR2 FQNEAQ. The CDR3 spells CASSLAGAGLTYEQYF. For the CDR3, the DNA is TGTGCCAGCAGCTTAGCGGGGGCAGGGCTAACCTACGAGCAGTACTTC.

This clone has only one observation. The rearrangement uses TRBV29-1 and TRBJ2-2, with D uncertain. Looked up from germline, CDR1 is SQVTM and CDR2 is ANQGSEA. The CDR3 spans 14 residues. Deletions cut 3 bases from V and 0 bases from J, with 8 bases between. In DNA form, the CDR3 reads TGCAGCGTTGACGAGACAACGAACACCGGGGAGCTGTTTTTT. Protein sequence: CSVDETTNTGELFF.

The chain has TRBV11-1 and TRBJ2-5; a possible D gene is TRBD2 (6 bases). V was pared by 2 bases and J by 2 bases, with 9 bases between. Germline V gene data show CDR1 as SGHAT and CDR2 as FQDESV (reference sequence). The CDR3 covers 14 residues. The DNA of the CDR3 is TGTGCCAGCAGCTTACCGGGAGCTCAAGAGACCCAGTACTTC. It is translated as CASSLPGAQETQYF. Supplemented by reference TRBV11-1 and TRBJ2-5, the full variable domain reads EAEVAQSPRYKITEKSQAVAFWCDPISGHATLYWYRQILGQGPELLVQFQDESVVDDSQLPKDRFSAERLKGVDSTLKIQPAELGDSAMYLCASSLPGAQETQYFGPGTRLLVL.

The chain is built from TRBV7-3 and TRBJ2-1, with TRBD1 matching over 10 bases. The V and J ends lost 2 bases and 7 bases, in that order; junction bases with no gene match: 14. The V gene's germline CDR1 is SGHTA and CDR2 FQGTGA. The CDR3 runs 18 residues. For the CDR3, the DNA is TGTGCCAGCAGCTTATTTCCCCTAAGACAGGGGGCGGAGAATGAGCAGTTCTTC. Translated: CASSLFPLRQGAENEQFF. Full variable domain (rest looked up from reference TRBV7-3 and TRBJ2-1): GAGVSQTPSNKVTEKGKYVELRCDPISGHTALYWYRQSLGQGPEFLIYFQGTGAADDSGLPNDRFFAVRPEGSVSTLKIQRTERGDSAVYLCASSLFPLRQGAENEQFFGPGTRLTVL.

The V gene is TRBV6-6, the J gene TRBJ2-7; perhaps TRBD1 as D (6 bases). This CDR3 is built from 15 residues. Germline CDR1 and CDR2: MNHNY and SVGAGI (reference sequence). Trimming removed 7 bases at V and 3 bases at J, with 19 bases between. The chain's CDR3 is CASIRGRGLGYEQYF. CDR3 nucleotides: TGTGCCAGCATTAGGGGCAGGGGATTGGGCTACGAGCAGTACTTC.

The rearrangement uses TRBV27 and TRBJ2-7; 10 bases fit TRBD1. V trimming: 5 bases; J trimming: 2 bases; junction bases outside the gene matches: 6. The CDR3 is 15 residues long. CDR1 is MNHEY, CDR2 SMNVEV, per germline (reference sequence). CDR3 region: CASSPRGQGAYEQYF. CDR3 coding DNA: TGTGCCAGCAGTCCCCGAGGACAGGGGGCCTACGAGCAGTACTTC.

The chain uses TRBV19 and TRBJ1-6; D perhaps matches TRBD1 (5 bases). Trimming pared 4 bases from V and 9 bases from J, leaving 10 bases between. CDR1 and CDR2 from the germline V gene are LNHDA and SQIVND (reference sequence). This CDR3 is built from 13 residues. In DNA, the CDR3 is TGTGCCAGTAGTAGAGGACACCCTTCACCCCTCCACTTT. Translating it yields CASSRGHPSPLHF.

The chain combines TRBV18 with TRBJ2-5; 7 bases map to TRBD1. Germline CDR1 reads KGHSH; CDR2 reads LQKENI. The CDR3 spans 15 residues. V gave up 0 bases and J gave up 3 bases; unmatched junction bases: 4. For the CDR3, the DNA is TGTGCCAGCTCACCACCGGGACAGACGAAAGAGACCCAGTACTTC. This sequence encodes CASSPPGQTKETQYF.

The chain combines TRBV5-1 with TRBJ2-1; a possible D gene is TRBD1 (6 bases). The CDR3 has 13 residues. V was cut by 4 bases and J by 8 bases, with 13 bases left in between. Germline V gene lookup returns CDR1 SGHRS and CDR2 YFSETQ. CDR3 in DNA: TGCGCCAGCAGCGGAATACAGGGCGATGAGCAGTTCTTC. This gives the protein CASSGIQGDEQFF.

This clone has a handful of counts. The chain is built from TRBV4-3 and TRBJ2-5, with TRBD1 as a possible D gene (7 bases). Between the trimmed V and J ends, which lost 4 bases and 3 bases, there was a span of 9 bases. The CDR3 has 13 residues. Germline-derived CDR1 and CDR2 are LGHNA and YSLEER. In nucleotides, the CDR3 is TGCGCCAGCAGCCGCGGGACAGAAGAGACCCAGTACTTC. This translates into CASSRGTEETQYF.

The chain employs TRBV5-1 and TRBJ2-2; TRBD2 agrees at 11 bases. The CDR3 loop spans 18 amino acids. The V segment lost 3 bases and the J segment 4 bases; nucleotides outside the gene matches: 11. Germline V CDR1 and CDR2: SGHRS, YFSETQ. For the CDR3, the DNA is TGCGCCAGCAGCTCCACCCTTAGCGGGGGGGCCATCACCGGGGAGCTGTTTTTT. As protein: CASSSTLSGGAITGELFF.

The V call is TRBV30, the J call TRBJ1-2; D gene unclear. Deletions cut 1 base from V and 2 bases from J, with 5 bases between. The CDR3 runs to 12 residues. Looked up from germline, CDR1 is GTSNPN and CDR2 is SVGIG (reference sequence). In DNA form, the CDR3 reads TGTGCCTGGAGTGATCAGAACTATGGCTACACCTTC. Its translation is CAWSDQNYGYTF.

The rearrangement joins TRBV23-1 to TRBJ2-6; possibly TRBD1 for D (6 bases). TRBV23-1 is an ORF, and what it does is uncertain. This CDR3 has 14 amino acids. Trimming pared 4 bases from V and 9 bases from J, leaving 13 bases between. The CDR3 DNA sequence: TGCGCCAGCAGTCCTAGCCCGACAGGCAACGTCCTGACTTTC. It yields the protein CASSPSPTGNVLTF.

This clone was detected only once. The chain combines TRBV2 with TRBJ1-2; D not certain. Trimming shortened V by 7 bases and J by 5 bases, and 14 bases separated the two germline ends. Germline CDR1 is SNHLY and CDR2 is FYNNEI. CDR3 length equals 13 residues. This chain's CDR3 is CASNVEDGYGYTF. The CDR3 DNA sequence: TGTGCCAGCAATGTGGAGGACGGATATGGCTACACCTTC.

The chain links TRBV18 to TRBJ1-1; D might be TRBD1 (5 bases). With 3 bases removed from V and 4 bases from J, the gap between germline ends came to 12 bases. The germline V gene has CDR1 KGHSH and CDR2 LQKENI. The CDR3 runs 14 residues. DNA for the CDR3: TGTGCCAGCTCACCCCAGACAGAAGTCACTGAAGCTTTCTTT. It codes for CASSPQTEVTEAFF. The complete variable domain, with remaining parts taken from reference TRBV18 and TRBJ1-1, reads NAGVMQNPRHLVRRRGQEARLRCSPMKGHSHVYWYRQLPEEGLKFMVYLQKENIIDESGMPKERFSAEFPKEGPSILRIQQVVRGDSAAYFCASSPQTEVTEAFFGQGTRLTVV.

This chain connects TRBV4-3 to TRBJ1-1; no firm D call. The V end lost 4 bases, the J end lost 10 bases, and 16 bases lay between the germline ends. Germline CDR1 reads LGHNA; CDR2 reads YSLEER. The CDR3 is made up of 13 amino acids. The CDR3 here is CASSPSPSGGAFF. CDR3 nucleotide sequence: TGCGCCAGCAGCCCGTCCCCTTCAGGTGGAGCTTTCTTT.

This sequence joins TRBV5-8 and TRBJ2-4; TRBD2 matches 10 bases. Germline V gene data show CDR1 as SGHTS and CDR2 as YDEGEE. There are 17 residues in the CDR3. Trimming cost V 0 bases and J 6 bases; bases outside gene matches: 9. The CDR3 protein is CASSLGTSGSWGNIQYF. The CDR3 DNA sequence: TGTGCCAGCAGCTTGGGGACTAGCGGATCCTGGGGAAACATTCAGTACTTC.

V is TRBV6-6 and J is TRBJ2-1; 11 nucleotides line up with TRBD2. The CDR3 is 15 residues long. V shed 4 bases and J 9 bases; nucleotides not matched to a gene: 8. Per the germline V gene, CDR1 is MNHNY and CDR2 is SVGAGI (reference sequence). DNA for the CDR3: TGTGCCAGCAGTTGGGTCACTAGCGGGGGTGGTGAGCAGTTCTTC. The encoded protein is CASSWVTSGGGEQFF.

The chain joins TRBV23-1 to TRBJ2-1, with 8 bases identical to TRBD1. TRBV23-1 is treated as an ORF (open reading frame) with a function not yet certain. The CDR3 has 15 amino acids. V lost 8 bases and J lost 2; bases outside the gene matches: 8. CDR3 amino acids: CASGHSGQAYNEQFF. The CDR3 bases are TGCGCCAGCGGCCATTCGGGACAGGCCTACAATGAGCAGTTCTTC.

CDR3 DNA: TGTGCCAGCAGCCGCCCCGGGACTAGTCGCACAGATACGCAGTATTTT. It is translated as CASSRPGTSRTDTQYF. V and J are TRBV11-2 and TRBJ2-3; 8 bases are a match to TRBD2. The V segment lost 5 bases and the J segment 1 base; nucleotides outside the gene matches: 8. Germline values: CDR1 SGHAT, CDR2 FQNNGV. The CDR3 runs 16 residues.

The CDR3 coding sequence is TGTGCCAGCAGTTCGCTGGATAGCGGGAGTTTGGAGACCCAGTACTTC. It specifies CASSSLDSGSLETQYF. This chain connects TRBV28 to TRBJ2-5; 9 nucleotides match TRBD2. Germline CDR1 is MDHEN and CDR2 is SYDVKM. J gave up 5 bases and V 4 bases, and 11 bases lay outside the gene matches. The CDR3 runs 16 residues.

A few counts support this clone. The chain couples TRBV29-1 to TRBJ2-7, with TRBD1 matching over 7 bases. The CDR3 covers 14 residues. Germline lookup yields CDR1 SQVTM and CDR2 ANQGSEA. V was clipped by 7 bases and J by 0 bases; unmatched bases: 9. The CDR3 reads CSGATGSSSYEQYF. The DNA for the CDR3 is TGCAGCGGTGCGACAGGGTCGAGCTCCTACGAGCAGTACTTC.

The chain employs TRBV6-1 and TRBJ2-5, with 14 bases lining up with TRBD2. The closer fit of TRBJ2-7 to the DNA end suggests the J call may be wrong. This CDR3 region has 17 residues. The germline gives CDR1 MNHNS, CDR2 SASEGT. The CDR3, as DNA: TGTGCCAGCAGTGACGTCCCGGGACTAGCGGGGGCCTACGAGCAGTACTTC. As protein: CASSDVPGLAGAYEQYF.

This rearrangement joins TRBV30 to TRBJ1-2, with D maybe TRBD1 (5 bases). Germline V gene data show CDR1 as GTSNPN and CDR2 as SVGIG (reference sequence). V lost 2 bases and J 4 bases, leaving 11 bases between the germline ends. The CDR3 is made up of 13 amino acids. The CDR3, as DNA: TGTGCCTGGAGTCCCCGCAGGGTCTATGGCTACACCTTC. It yields the protein CAWSPRRVYGYTF.

V and J are TRBV14 and TRBJ2-7; tentatively, D is TRBD2 (5 bases). V lost 0 bases, J lost 2 bases, and 8 bases lay in between. CDR3 size: 14 residues. Germline assignment: CDR1 SGHDN and CDR2 FVKESK. CDR3 sequence reads: CASSQDRGTYEQYF. The CDR3 DNA sequence: TGTGCCAGCAGCCAAGATCGGGGTACCTACGAGCAGTACTTC.

In its sample, this clone was seen a few times. The chain carries TRBV6-6 and TRBJ1-1; D possibly corresponds to TRBD1 (6 bases). The germline V gene encodes CDR1 MNHNY and CDR2 SVGAGI (reference sequence). V shed 5 bases and J shed 10 bases, with 20 bases lying between them. This CDR3 has 14 residues. CDR3 region: CASSTGTRRHGAFF. In DNA, the CDR3 is TGTGCCAGCAGTACGGGGACACGGAGACACGGAGCTTTCTTT.

The J gene is TRBJ2-5, the V gene TRBV27, with 8 bases identical to TRBD2. J gave up 4 bases and V 7 bases, and 8 bases lay outside the gene matches. Germline CDR1 and CDR2: MNHEY and SMNVEV (reference sequence). This CDR3 is 14 amino acids long. The chain's CDR3 is CASTAGGSGETQYF. The DNA of the CDR3 is TGTGCCAGCACCGCGGGGGGCTCGGGAGAGACCCAGTACTTC.

This clone occurred a few times. Here the CDR3 reads CASSVDVAGTEAFF. The CDR3 nucleotides read TGTGCCAGCAGCGTAGATGTCGCCGGCACTGAAGCTTTCTTT. This chain uses TRBV9 with TRBJ1-1; no reliable D call. V dropped 0 bases and J dropped 4 bases, with 10 bases sitting between them. The germline CDR1 and CDR2 sequences are SGDLS and YYNGEE. CDR3 length equals 14 residues. Full variable domain (missing parts from reference TRBV9 and TRBJ1-1): DSGVTQTPKHLITATGQRVTLRCSPRSGDLSVYWYQQSLDQGLQFLIQYYNGEERAKGNILERFSAQQFPDLHSELNLSSLELGDSALYFCASSVDVAGTEAFFGQGTRLTVV.

The V call is TRBV6-1, the J call TRBJ2-6; no clear D gene. The CDR3 runs 14 residues. The germline V gene has CDR1 MNHNS and CDR2 SASEGT. Trimming cost V 8 bases and J 0 bases, with 8 bases left between them. The CDR3 is CASGPDSGANVLTF. For the CDR3, the DNA is TGTGCCAGCGGGCCGGACTCTGGGGCCAACGTCCTGACTTTC.